The 2 T cell receptor beta chains reported below all come from one sample, sequenced in a study of control samples from healthy donors and cancer patients. TCRdb keeps only in-frame clones here, not all; method: immunoSEQ multiplex PCR. The sample records over 150,000 clones, 85% to 95% being singletons. The source material was blood. These receptors all stem from a man aged 18 to 29 in good health.

The rearrangement uses TRBV5-4 and TRBJ1-2; D ambiguous. Germline V CDR1 and CDR2: SGHNT, YYREEE (reference sequence). V was pared by 2 bases and J by 6 bases, with 11 bases between. CDR3 length: 13 residues. CDR3 in amino acids: CASSFDGFDGYTF. DNA for the CDR3: TGTGCCAGCAGCTTTGACGGGTTCGATGGCTACACCTTC.

J is TRBJ1-2 and V is TRBV6-5; D perhaps matches TRBD1 (5 bases). The germline V gene has CDR1 MNHEY and CDR2 SVGAGI. This CDR3 has 12 amino acids. The V end lost 5 bases, the J end lost 5 bases, and 9 bases lay between the germline ends. The DNA of the CDR3 is TGTGCCAGCAGTCCGGGGGAATATGGCTACACCTTC. Amino acids: CASSPGEYGYTF.